The 10 T cell receptor beta chains below come from one sample, sequenced in a study of monozygotic twins with inflammatory bowel disease. TCRdb reprocessed the 5' RACE reads; each CDR3 protein has one entry and no DNA is given. The table lists approximately 330,000 distinct CDR3 sequences. Sequences were obtained from blood. These receptor sequences come from a human donor with ulcerative colitis or Crohn's disease, or a healthy co-twin of an affected twin (not recorded which).

The V call is TRBV6-5, the J call TRBJ1-3; absent DNA, TCRdb's TRBD1 call cannot be checked. The germline V gene has CDR1 MNHEY and CDR2 SVGAGI. This CDR3 region has 17 residues. The CDR3 region is CASSYGTGKGGGNTIYF.

The chain combines TRBV5-4 with TRBJ2-7; TCRdb's D gene call, TRBD1, goes unchecked for lack of DNA. CDR3 length: 15 residues. The germline V gene has CDR1 SGHNT and CDR2 YYREEE (reference sequence). The CDR3: CASSSGPGQSYEQYF.

V is TRBV28 and J is TRBJ2-2; with no DNA, the TCRdb D assignment of TRBD2 cannot be verified. CDR3 size: 15 residues. Looked up from germline, CDR1 is MDHEN and CDR2 is SYDVKM. CDR3 amino acids: CASNGLTANTGELFF.

The chain employs TRBV5-6 and TRBJ2-3. Germline CDR1 and CDR2: SGHDT and YYEEEE. The CDR3 spans 13 residues. This CDR3 is CASSLRRADTQYF.

The rearrangement links TRBV5-1 to TRBJ1-1; without DNA, the TCRdb call of TRBD1 cannot be checked. This CDR3 has 15 residues. Germline V gene data show CDR1 as SGHRS and CDR2 as YFSETQ. CDR3 sequence: CASSLGPGDIGEAFF.

The chain joins TRBV12-3 or TRBV12-4 to TRBJ2-7; TCRdb returns TRBD2, unconfirmable since there is no DNA. This CDR3 contains 13 residues. The CDR3 reads CASSAGDKYEQYF.

The chain is built from TRBV12-3 or TRBV12-4 and TRBJ1-6; the D call of TRBD1 rests on TCRdb alone, since no DNA is present to check it. The CDR3 consists of 14 residues. CDR3 residues: CASRPTGGDSPLHF.

The chain is built from TRBV5-1 and TRBJ1-1; TCRdb names TRBD1, which stays unverified in the absence of DNA. CDR1 and CDR2 (germline): SGHRS, YFSETQ. This CDR3 is built from 16 residues. CDR3 region: CASSLDAPGGNTEAFF.

The V and J genes are TRBV20-1 and TRBJ1-2; the TRBD1 assignment by TCRdb is unverifiable without DNA. CDR1 is DFQATT, CDR2 SNEGSKA, per germline (reference sequence). CDR3 length: 11 residues. CDR3 loop: CSRAGGYGYTF.

The chain is built from TRBV11-2 and TRBJ2-1; TCRdb designates TRBD2, a call that cannot be tested without DNA. CDR3 size: 14 residues. Germline V CDR1 and CDR2: SGHAT, FQNNGV. The CDR3 spells CASSSTSGTNEQFF.